The T cell receptor beta chain described here comes from a study of regulatory dendritic cells for organ transplantation. Repertoires were generated with immunoSEQ multiplex PCR, while TCRdb's copy carries only in-frame clones and drops some. The data hold some 29,000 clones, with approximately 80% observed a single time. Study-wide results and caveats: Alloreactive memory CD8+ T cell pools varied considerably between individuals.

Concerning this clone itself: Antigen: not known.

Sequencing used naive CD4+ T cells from blood. Stated subset: CD45RA+ naive T cells. The TCR was taken from a human donor in good health.

CDR3 DNA sequence: TGTGCCAGCAGCTCGGGACAACGGGATGAAAAACTGTTTTTT. Translated, it gives CASSSGQRDEKLFF. The rearrangement joins TRBV28 to TRBJ1-4, with D perhaps TRBD1 (6 bases). The CDR3 runs 14 residues. The germline V and J ends were trimmed by 6 bases and 6 bases, with 14 bases remaining between them. Germline-derived CDR1 and CDR2 are MDHEN and SYDVKM.